Following are 25 T cell receptor beta chains from one sample sequenced in a study of T cells in Graves' hyperthyroidism and ophthalmopathy. TCR beta CDR3 sequences were amplified from RNA transcripts. A first-round RT-PCR of the TCR CDR3 used the HTBI primer set. MiXCR, run by TCRdb on the multiplex PCR reads, gives a single entry per CDR3 protein. The sample shows under 350,000 distinct CDR3 sequences, approximately 26% of them seen only once. The sequenced material came from blood. Receptors originate from a middle-aged man with Graves' hyperthyroidism that later progressed to Graves' ophthalmopathy.

The chain has TRBV2 and TRBJ2-2, with 7 bases that match TRBD2. Looked up from germline, CDR1 is SNHLY and CDR2 is FYNNEI. The CDR3 loop spans 15 amino acids. Germline trimming cut 7 bases from V and 5 bases from J; bases unmatched to any gene: 10. CDR3 DNA sequence: TGTGCCAGCAAGGAAGGCGGGAGAGGAACCGGGGAGCTGTTTTTT. As protein: CASKEGGRGTGELFF.

There are many counts of this clonotype. V gene TRBV24-1 combines with J gene TRBJ1-2; D unresolved. The CDR3 length is 13 residues. CDR1 is KGHDR, CDR2 SFDVKD, per germline. V dropped 4 bases and J dropped 2 bases, with 7 bases sitting between them. The CDR3 protein is CATSEDTNYGYTF. In DNA form, the CDR3 reads TGTGCCACCAGTGAAGACACCAACTATGGCTACACCTTC.

This clonotype was recorded many times. The V gene is TRBV7-6, the J gene TRBJ1-1; D ambiguous. Trimming removed 5 bases from V and 5 bases from J, with 9 bases in between. Looked up from germline, CDR1 is SGHVS and CDR2 is FNYEAQ. This CDR3 spans 12 amino acids. CDR3 residues: CASSTHRTEAFF. The CDR3, as DNA: TGTGCCAGCAGCACCCATAGGACTGAAGCTTTCTTT.

This clonotype was recorded at least ten times. V and J are TRBV24-1 and TRBJ2-5; D not certain. The CDR3 is 11 amino acids. CDR1 is KGHDR, CDR2 SFDVKD, per germline. V shed 10 bases and J shed 4 bases, with 9 bases lying between them. The chain's CDR3 is CATRKGETQYF. The CDR3, as DNA: TGTGCCACAAGAAAGGGAGAGACCCAGTACTTC.

This clonotype was seen at least ten times. A much larger clone lies a single base off, so this may be a read error. The rearrangement joins TRBV12-3 or TRBV12-4 to TRBJ2-7, with D maybe TRBD2 (6 bases). The CDR3 runs to 15 residues. Trimming took off 3 bases at V and 5 bases at J, with 17 bases between the two ends. The CDR3 region is CASSFAGSPHHEQYF. As DNA, the CDR3 is TGTGCCAGCAGTTTTGCGGGGTCCCCGCACCACGAGCAGTACTTC.

The J gene is TRBJ2-7, the V gene TRBV7-2, with TRBD2 as a possible D gene (6 bases). Germline CDR1 SGHTA, CDR2 FQGNSA. V was shortened by 6 bases and J by 7 bases, with 19 bases between the two germline ends. The CDR3 length is 14 residues. The CDR3 is CASSGTVPTGEQYF. DNA for the CDR3: TGTGCCAGCAGTGGGACTGTCCCTACTGGGGAGCAGTACTTC.

V is TRBV6-2 or TRBV6-3 and J is TRBJ1-1; D unresolved. The germline V and J ends were trimmed by 6 bases and 11 bases, with 25 bases remaining between them. Germline lookup yields CDR1 MNHEY and CDR2 SVGEGT. CDR3 length: 15 residues. CDR3 in amino acids: CASSQGPSVAYSAFF. CDR3 coding DNA: TGTGCCAGCAGCCAAGGGCCTAGTGTGGCCTATTCGGCTTTCTTT.

This chain connects TRBV11-1 to TRBJ2-4; D is tentatively TRBD1 or TRBD2 (5 bases each). Per the germline V gene, CDR1 is SGHAT and CDR2 is FQDESV (reference sequence). The length of the CDR3 is 15 residues. V was pared by 1 base and J by 10 bases, with 17 bases between. The CDR3 spells CASSLGWDPEGIQYF. The DNA for the CDR3 is TGTGCCAGCAGCTTAGGATGGGACCCCGAGGGGATTCAGTACTTC. Complete variable domain (other parts from reference TRBV11-1 and TRBJ2-4): EAEVAQSPRYKITEKSQAVAFWCDPISGHATLYWYRQILGQGPELLVQFQDESVVDDSQLPKDRFSAERLKGVDSTLKIQPAELGDSAMYLCASSLGWDPEGIQYFGAGTRLSVL.

This clonotype was picked up many times. The chain recombines TRBV19 with TRBJ1-1; D is unclear. The CDR3 is made up of 12 amino acids. Germline loops: CDR1 LNHDA, CDR2 SQIVND (reference sequence). Trimming stripped 5 bases from V and 5 bases from J, with 9 bases between. The CDR3 region is CASSAGWTEAFF. CDR3 in DNA: TGTGCCAGTAGTGCGGGGTGGACTGAAGCTTTCTTT.

In its sample, this clonotype was seen many times. The J gene is TRBJ2-7, the V gene TRBV7-8, with unresolved D. V lost 2 bases to trimming and J lost 12 bases, with 11 bases between them. CDR3 size: 11 residues. The germline V gene encodes CDR1 SGHVS and CDR2 FQNEAQ. CDR3 DNA sequence: TGTGCCAGCAGCTTATTAGGGCTGTGGTACTTC. It translates to CASSLLGLWYF.

The chain carries TRBV25-1 and TRBJ1-3; TRBD1 matches 9 bases. CDR3 length: 15 residues. From germline, CDR1 is MGHDK and CDR2 SYGVNS. Trimming at V came to 8 bases and at J to 1 base, leaving 6 bases not matched to a gene. In DNA, the CDR3 is TGTGCCAGCGGACAGGGGTTGAATTCTGGAAACACCATATATTTT. This codes for CASGQGLNSGNTIYF.

This clonotype was picked up many times. The chain couples TRBV11-2 to TRBJ2-7; TRBD2 matches 14 bases. Germline V lookup: CDR1 SGHAT, CDR2 FQNNGV. The CDR3 contains 17 residues. J gave up 0 bases and V 6 bases, and 7 bases lay outside the gene matches. DNA for the CDR3: TGTGCCAGCAGGAAACCGGGACTAGCGGGAGTCTCCTACGAGCAGTACTTC. Amino acid sequence: CASRKPGLAGVSYEQYF.

V usage is TRBV19 and J usage is TRBJ2-5, with TRBD2 identical over 7 bases. The germline V gene has CDR1 LNHDA and CDR2 SQIVND (reference sequence). V shed 5 bases and J 5 bases; nucleotides not matched to a gene: 5. This CDR3 has 13 amino acids. The CDR3 protein is CASSGLVGETQYF. The DNA for the CDR3 is TGTGCCAGTAGTGGACTAGTGGGGGAGACCCAGTACTTC.

The V call is TRBV11-1, the J call TRBJ2-1; 10 nucleotides line up with TRBD2. The trim removed 5 bases at V and 4 bases at J, leaving 8 bases unmatched. Germline CDR1 reads SGHAT; CDR2 reads FQDESV (reference sequence). The CDR3 covers 16 residues. The CDR3 DNA is TGTGCCAGCAGCCCACTACTAGCGGGATTTTACAATGAGCAGTTCTTC. Amino acids: CASSPLLAGFYNEQFF.

The rearrangement uses TRBV28 and TRBJ1-5; D unresolved. Trimming removed 6 bases at V and 11 bases at J, with 17 bases between. The CDR3 spans 13 residues. The germline CDR1 and CDR2 sequences are MDHEN and SYDVKM. In DNA form, the CDR3 reads TGTGCCAGCAGCACCGCCCCGTCTCGGTCCCAGCATTTT. Protein: CASSTAPSRSQHF. Looking up the rest from reference TRBV28 and TRBJ1-5 gives the full variable domain: DVKVTQSSRYLVKRTGEKVFLECVQDMDHENMFWYRQDPGLGLRLIYFSYDVKMKEKGDIPEGYSVSREKKERFSLILESASTNQTSMYLCASSTAPSRSQHFGDGTRLSIL.

In its sample, this clonotype was seen many times. The chain uses TRBV12-5 and TRBJ1-1; D unresolved. Germline V gene lookup returns CDR1 LGHNT and CDR2 FRNRAP. This CDR3 contains 15 residues. Trimming left V 5 bases short and J 8 bases short, with 21 bases between. The CDR3 loop reads CASGQKLEGFGEAFF. CDR3 nucleotide sequence: TGTGCTAGTGGTCAGAAACTCGAAGGGTTCGGAGAAGCTTTCTTT.

This clonotype was counted many times. The V gene is TRBV28, the J gene TRBJ2-5; D is ambiguous. This CDR3 is built from 10 residues. With 5 bases removed from V and 4 bases from J, the gap between germline ends came to 2 bases. Germline values: CDR1 MDHEN, CDR2 SYDVKM. In DNA form, the CDR3 reads TGTGCCAGCAGTGGAGAGACCCAGTACTTC. It translates to CASSGETQYF.

This clonotype was recorded at least ten times. The chain combines TRBV7-2 with TRBJ1-1, with unresolved D. From germline, CDR1 is SGHTA and CDR2 FQGNSA. This CDR3 contains 14 residues. Trimming left V 6 bases short and J 11 bases short, with 22 bases between. CDR3 sequence (DNA): TGTGCCAGCAGACCGAGAGGCACTATCGAAGTGGCTTTCTTT. Its protein is CASRPRGTIEVAFF.

This clonotype was counted ten times or more. The gene calls are TRBV2 and TRBJ1-2; D is uncertain. The V and J ends lost 6 bases and 14 bases respectively, with 22 bases between them. This CDR3 comprises 13 residues. Germline CDR1 and CDR2: SNHLY and FYNNEI. Here the CDR3 reads CASSSLDGSAWTF. The CDR3 DNA reads as TGTGCCAGCAGCTCCCTTGACGGATCGGCGTGGACCTTC.

The chain has TRBV4-2 and TRBJ2-7; TRBD2 matches 13 bases. CDR3 length: 18 residues. Germline lookup yields CDR1 LGHNA and CDR2 YNFKEQ. V shed 4 bases, J shed 1 base, and the junction held 10 bases outside the gene matches. The CDR3 loop is CASSLQLAGGPISYEQYF. The DNA for the CDR3 is TGTGCCAGCAGCCTTCAACTAGCGGGAGGGCCGATTTCCTACGAGCAGTACTTC.

This chain connects TRBV6-5 to TRBJ1-1; D uncertain. Per germline, CDR1 MNHEY and CDR2 SVGAGI. The CDR3 runs 14 residues. V lost 2 bases and J lost 1, with 8 bases in between. The CDR3 DNA sequence: TGTGCCAGCAGTTACGCGGACGGGAACACTGAAGCTTTCTTT. As protein: CASSYADGNTEAFF.

This clonotype has ten or more counts. The chain employs TRBV30 and TRBJ2-1, with D unresolved. The V gene's germline CDR1 is GTSNPN and CDR2 SVGIG (reference sequence). Trimming stripped 2 bases from V and 4 bases from J, with 18 bases between. This CDR3 spans 16 amino acids. Here the CDR3 DNA reads TGTGCCTGGAGTCCGGGCACTTCCCTCGGTTACAATGAGCAGTTCTTC. Translating gives CAWSPGTSLGYNEQFF.

This clonotype has at least ten counts. This chain joins TRBV7-3 and TRBJ2-5, with D perhaps matching TRBD1 (6 bases). The CDR3 contains 13 residues. The V end was cut by 5 bases, the J end by 3 bases, with 10 bases between. The V gene's germline CDR1 is SGHTA and CDR2 FQGTGA. The CDR3 sequence: CASSTHREETQYF. DNA of the CDR3: TGTGCCAGCAGCACCCACAGGGAAGAGACCCAGTACTTC.

This clonotype came up many times. The V call is TRBV7-9, the J call TRBJ2-7; D call uncertain. The CDR3 has 14 amino acids. CDR1 is SEHNR, CDR2 FQNEAQ, per germline (reference sequence). The ends were cut back, 1 base at V and 7 bases at J, with 14 bases in the middle. This chain's CDR3 is CASSLGGNSQEQYF. Written as DNA, the CDR3 is TGTGCCAGCAGCTTAGGTGGCAACTCGCAGGAGCAGTACTTC.

This clonotype was seen only a few times. The chain couples TRBV11-2 to TRBJ1-2, with 9 bases lining up with TRBD1. Germline V lookup: CDR1 SGHAT, CDR2 FQNNGV. The V and J ends lost 7 bases and 7 bases, in that order; junction bases with no gene match: 10. This CDR3 comprises 14 residues. CDR3 loop: CASNFTGGGGGYTF. The CDR3 nucleotides read TGTGCCAGCAACTTTACAGGGGGCGGTGGTGGCTACACCTTC.